This TCR beta chain was captured in a study of memory CD4+ T cells and cytomegalovirus serostatus. Per germline, CDR1 SGHRS and CDR2 YFSETQ. This CDR3 spans 14 amino acids. The germline V and J ends were trimmed by 1 base and 0 bases, with 2 bases remaining between them. The sort gate was single viable CD3+CD4+CD8-CD45RO+ cells for memory CD4+ T cells. The table came from immunoSEQ multiplex PCR; TCRdb's copy has only in-frame clones and leaves some out. The sample has some 65,000 clones; roughly 80% are singletons. V gene TRBV5-1 combines with J gene TRBJ2-6; D remains unclear. This TCR came from an adult in good health and CMV-seronegative. Some clones in this sample may be carry-over from other donors' samples. The sequenced sample was memory CD4+ T cells from blood. The CDR3 DNA is TGCGCCAGCAGCTTGAGCTCTGGGGCCAACGTCCTGACTTTC. Its protein product is CASSLSSGANVLTF.